What follows are 15 T cell receptor beta chains derived from one specimen sequenced in a study of T cell responses to AZD1222 COVID-19 vaccine. Measured with immunoSEQ multiplex PCR; TCRdb has only the in-frame clones, and not every one. The sample carries about 130,000 clones, roughly 93% recorded once. The input for sequencing was peripheral blood, taken 28 days after the second AZD1222 dose. These receptors all come from an adult who received the AZD1222 COVID-19 vaccine.

This clone was observed a single time. This chain uses TRBV12-3 or TRBV12-4 with TRBJ1-6, with D unclear. This CDR3 is built from 12 residues. V gave up 2 bases and J gave up 10 bases, with 6 bases separating them. CDR3 coding DNA: TGTGCCAGCAGTTTAAATGGCTCACCCCTCCACTTT. Protein product: CASSLNGSPLHF.

This clone was counted a single time. V is TRBV18 and J is TRBJ2-7; D call uncertain. The CDR3 length is 13 residues. V was clipped by 3 bases and J by 5 bases, with 11 bases between them. In germline, CDR1 is KGHSH, CDR2 LQKENI. The CDR3 sequence: CASSPTPSNEQYF. The CDR3 DNA sequence: TGTGCCAGCTCACCCACACCTTCAAACGAGCAGTACTTC.

This rearrangement joins TRBV24-1 to TRBJ1-2, with D possibly being TRBD1 (6 bases). In germline, CDR1 is KGHDR, CDR2 SFDVKD. The length of the CDR3 is 12 residues. V was pared by 8 bases and J by 8 bases, with 14 bases between. CDR3 in DNA: TGTGCCACCAAGCAGGGGATCTTCGGCTACACCTTC. This translates into CATKQGIFGYTF.

The chain carries TRBV10-3 and TRBJ2-2; 13 nucleotides agree with TRBD2. CDR1 is ENHRY, CDR2 SYGVKD, per germline. The CDR3 has 19 residues. With 6 bases clipped from V and 0 bases from J, the junction kept 10 bases outside the gene matches. CDR3 loop: CAIRTSTGLAGANTGELFF. The CDR3 nucleotides are TGTGCCATCAGAACCTCGACCGGACTAGCGGGGGCGAACACCGGGGAGCTGTTTTTT.

As regards this clone: Other DNA variants within this sample encode the same CDR3. The chain couples TRBV4-3 to TRBJ1-2; D gene ambiguous. The V and J ends lost 0 bases and 4 bases respectively, with 9 bases between them. This CDR3 comprises 14 residues. Germline CDR1 reads LGHNA; CDR2 reads YSLEER. The CDR3 is CASSQDRGGYGYTF. DNA for the CDR3: TGCGCCAGCAGCCAAGATCGAGGCGGCTATGGCTACACCTTC.

The chain recombines TRBV7-2 with TRBJ2-7; D not resolved. Trimming pared 3 bases from V and 6 bases from J, leaving 12 bases between. This CDR3 is built from 13 residues. CDR1 is SGHTA, CDR2 FQGNSA, per germline. The CDR3 sequence: CASSLGSVGEQYF. The CDR3 DNA reads TGTGCCAGCAGCTTGGGCTCGGTCGGCGAGCAGTACTTC.

The genes are TRBV5-1 and TRBJ1-5, with D possibly matching TRBD1 (6 bases). The germline V gene encodes CDR1 SGHRS and CDR2 YFSETQ. V lost 4 bases and J lost 3, with 11 bases in between. The CDR3 totals 14 residues. The CDR3 DNA is TGCGCCAGCAGCACGGGGGGGCTCAATCAGCCCCAGCATTTT. Amino acid sequence: CASSTGGLNQPQHF. The full variable domain, its missing parts supplied by reference TRBV5-1 and TRBJ1-5, is KAGVTQTPRYLIKTRGQQVTLSCSPISGHRSVSWYQQTPGQGLQFLFEYFSETQRNKGNFPGRFSGRQFSNSRSEMNVSTLELGDSALYLCASSTGGLNQPQHFGDGTRLSIL.

This chain connects TRBV7-2 to TRBJ1-2, with D perhaps TRBD1 (6 bases). Germline CDR1 reads SGHTA; CDR2 reads FQGNSA. There are 13 residues in the CDR3. The ends were cut back, 5 bases at V and 2 bases at J, with 9 bases in the middle. The CDR3 loop is CASSPGQNYGYTF. CDR3 DNA sequence: TGTGCCAGCAGCCCCGGACAGAACTATGGCTACACCTTC.

The chain employs TRBV29-1 and TRBJ1-1; no clear D. Germline V gene data show CDR1 as SQVTM and CDR2 as ANQGSEA. V was pared by 7 bases and J by 1 base, with 10 bases between. The CDR3 extends over 12 amino acids. The CDR3 coding sequence is TGCAGCGCCCCGGAGGGGAACACTGAAGCTTTCTTT. It translates to CSAPEGNTEAFF. Together with reference TRBV29-1 and TRBJ1-1, the CDR3 gives the full variable domain: SAVISQKPSRDICQRGTSLTIQCQVDSQVTMMFWYRQQPGQSLTLIATANQGSEATYESGFVIDKFPISRPNLTFSTLTVSNMSPEDSSIYLCSAPEGNTEAFFGQGTRLTVV.

The chain is built from TRBV12-3 or TRBV12-4 and TRBJ1-2; TRBD1 might be the D (5 bases). V was pared by 2 bases and J by 4 bases, with 8 bases between. This CDR3 is built from 13 residues. The CDR3 is CASSLSTVYGYTF. As DNA, the CDR3 is TGTGCCAGCAGTTTATCGACAGTCTATGGCTACACCTTC.

The chain uses TRBV6-6 and TRBJ2-7; TRBD1 is a possible D gene (6 bases). V lost 4 bases, J lost 7 bases, and 11 bases lay in between. Germline V CDR1 and CDR2: MNHNY, SVGAGI (reference sequence). This CDR3 is 12 amino acids long. The CDR3 loop reads CASSLQGREQYF. CDR3 bases: TGTGCCAGCAGTTTACAGGGTCGGGAGCAGTACTTC.

A single count supports this clone. This chain connects TRBV7-9 to TRBJ1-2; perhaps TRBD1 as D (6 bases). V shed 5 bases and J shed 4 bases, with 17 bases lying between them. Germline-derived CDR1 and CDR2 are SEHNR and FQNEAQ (reference sequence). The CDR3 consists of 15 residues. The chain's CDR3 is CASSNPEGGTYGYTF. The DNA for the CDR3 is TGTGCCAGCAGCAACCCGGAAGGGGGTACCTATGGCTACACCTTC.

The count of this clone is one. J is TRBJ2-7 and V is TRBV7-9; 7 positions match TRBD1. Trimming removed 2 bases from V and 2 bases from J; junction bases left unmatched: 6. The CDR3 is 15 amino acids. CDR1 SEHNR and CDR2 FQNEAQ come from the germline V gene (reference sequence). The CDR3 DNA reads as TGTGCCAGCAGCTTACGGGACAGCTACCCCTACGAGCAGTACTTC. Its protein is CASSLRDSYPYEQYF.

This clone was seen a single time. This chain connects TRBV5-8 to TRBJ1-5, with D hard to call. The V gene's germline CDR1 is SGHTS and CDR2 YDEGEE. The CDR3 runs 14 residues. The V gene lost 0 bases and the J gene lost 4 bases, with 8 bases spanning the gap. CDR3 sequence reads: CASSLDSGNQPQHF. The CDR3 DNA is TGTGCCAGCAGCTTGGATTCGGGTAATCAGCCCCAGCATTTT.

The chain couples TRBV14 to TRBJ2-1; a possible D gene is TRBD2 (5 bases). Trimming shortened V by 5 bases and J by 3 bases, and 17 bases separated the two germline ends. The germline CDR1 and CDR2 sequences are SGHDN and FVKESK. The CDR3 is made up of 16 amino acids. The CDR3 spells CASSGRRLTIYNEQFF. The CDR3 bases are TGTGCCAGCAGCGGACGGAGACTAACAATCTACAATGAGCAGTTCTTC.